Listed here are 24 T cell receptor beta chains from one sample, sequenced in a study of blood T cell repertoires in COVID-19. Data came from immunoSEQ multiplex PCR; TCRdb stores just in-frame clones and leaves some out. Of 130,000 or so clones in the sample, around 77% were seen once. Source material: peripheral blood. The receptor source for this set is a human donor in a cohort sampled during active COVID-19.

There are many counts of this clone. The rearrangement uses TRBV14 and TRBJ2-7; possibly TRBD2 for D (6 bases). The CDR3 runs 14 residues. From germline, CDR1 is SGHDN and CDR2 FVKESK. The germline V and J ends were trimmed by 0 bases and 2 bases, with 8 bases remaining between them. The CDR3 nucleotides read TGTGCCAGCAGCCAAGAAAGACTAGCCTACGAGCAGTACTTC. This encodes CASSQERLAYEQYF.

This clone showed up just once. V gene TRBV7-8 combines with J gene TRBJ1-1; D uncertain. The CDR3 is made up of 13 amino acids. The germline V gene encodes CDR1 SGHVS and CDR2 FQNEAQ. V was cut by 3 bases and J by 2 bases, with 7 bases left in between. The CDR3 loop is CASSFIRNTEAFF. The CDR3 nucleotides read TGTGCCAGCAGCTTTATCAGAAACACTGAAGCTTTCTTT.

CDR3 sequence: CASRYAASSLYEQYF. CDR3 DNA sequence: TGTGCCAGCAGATATGCGGCTAGCTCCCTCTACGAGCAGTACTTC. The chain combines TRBV6-6 with TRBJ2-7, with D possibly being TRBD2 (5 bases). This CDR3 contains 15 residues. Germline lookup yields CDR1 MNHNY and CDR2 SVGAGI (reference sequence). The ends were cut back, 6 bases at V and 3 bases at J, with 18 bases in the middle.

In DNA form, the CDR3 reads TGTGCCAGCAGCCCAAGTCCAGGGTCCACCGGGGAGCTGTTTTTT. It encodes CASSPSPGSTGELFF. This chain joins TRBV5-4 and TRBJ2-2; possibly TRBD1 for D (5 bases). There are 15 residues in the CDR3. The ends were cut back, 4 bases at V and 4 bases at J, with 14 bases in the middle. CDR1 is SGHNT, CDR2 YYREEE, per germline (reference sequence).

This clone was seen more than once but under ten times. CDR3 loop: CASSLSGYEQYF. The DNA for the CDR3 is TGCGCCAGCAGCCTCTCGGGCTACGAGCAGTACTTC. The gene calls are TRBV4-1 and TRBJ2-7; D gene unclear. Germline V gives CDR1 MGHRA, CDR2 YSYEKL. The CDR3 spans 12 residues. V was trimmed by 4 bases and J by 3 bases, leaving 7 bases between them.

CDR3 sequence reads: CATKPGQEETQYF. Written as DNA, the CDR3 is TGTGCCACCAAACCGGGACAGGAAGAGACCCAGTACTTC. The chain recombines TRBV10-3 with TRBJ2-5; 8 bases are shared with TRBD1. V shed 10 bases and J 3 bases; nucleotides not matched to a gene: 7. The CDR3 loop spans 13 amino acids. Germline V gene sequence: CDR1 ENHRY, CDR2 SYGVKD.

V gene TRBV6-6 combines with J gene TRBJ2-7; 8 nucleotides match TRBD2. This CDR3 region has 15 residues. J was trimmed by 4 bases and V by 2 bases; bases with no gene match: 7. Germline CDR1 MNHNY, CDR2 SVGAGI (reference sequence). This chain's CDR3 is CASSYQSSGFYEQYF. Written as DNA, the CDR3 is TGTGCCAGCAGTTACCAGTCTAGCGGGTTTTACGAGCAGTACTTC.

J is TRBJ1-6 and V is TRBV19, with TRBD1 matching over 10 bases. The V gene's germline CDR1 is LNHDA and CDR2 SQIVND (reference sequence). The junction had 2 bases not matched to a gene; V was cut back by 5 bases and J by 10 bases. This CDR3 contains 13 residues. The CDR3 reads CASSSGQGSPLHF. In nucleotides, the CDR3 is TGTGCCAGTAGTTCGGGACAGGGGTCACCCCTCCACTTT.

This rearrangement joins TRBV29-1 to TRBJ1-2; tentatively, D is TRBD1 (6 bases). V was trimmed by 3 bases and J by 3 bases, leaving 11 bases between them. Germline V lookup: CDR1 SQVTM, CDR2 ANQGSEA. This CDR3 has 13 amino acids. The CDR3 region has the DNA TGCAGCGTTGAGCCGGACAGACACTATGGCTACACCTTC. Its translation is CSVEPDRHYGYTF.

This chain links TRBV13 with TRBJ1-1; TRBD1 matches 8 bases. Per germline, CDR1 PRHDT and CDR2 FYEKMQ (reference sequence). V shed 5 bases and J 1 base; nucleotides not matched to a gene: 6. The CDR3 runs 15 residues. CDR3 loop: CASSLRQGKNTEAFF. CDR3 coding DNA: TGTGCCAGCAGCCTAAGACAGGGGAAGAACACTGAAGCTTTCTTT.

V is TRBV19 and J is TRBJ1-1, with 8 bases matching TRBD1. The CDR3 has 12 amino acids. Looked up from germline, CDR1 is LNHDA and CDR2 is SQIVND (reference sequence). J was trimmed by 8 bases and V by 9 bases; bases with no gene match: 8. The CDR3, as DNA: TGTGCCAGCCTACAGGGGGATAGAGAAGCTTTCTTT. Translation gives CASLQGDREAFF. The full variable domain, with the rest looked up from reference TRBV19 and TRBJ1-1, is DGGITQSPKYLFRKEGQNVTLSCEQNLNHDAMYWYRQDPGQGLRLIYYSQIVNDFQKGDIAEGYSVSREKKESFPLTVTSAQKNPTAFYLCASLQGDREAFFGQGTRLTVV.

This clone has only a few counts. This rearrangement joins TRBV12-3 or TRBV12-4 to TRBJ2-7, with 8 positions matching TRBD1. Trimming took 4 bases from V and 4 from J; bases not matched to a gene: 3. CDR3 length: 13 residues. The DNA of the CDR3 is TGTGCCAGCAGTTCCCGGGACAGGTACGAGCAGTACTTC. Its protein is CASSSRDRYEQYF.

This clone was seen more than once but under ten times. The chain has TRBV11-2 and TRBJ1-1; D is perhaps TRBD1 (6 bases). The germline V gene encodes CDR1 SGHAT and CDR2 FQNNGV. V shed 7 bases and J shed 3 bases, with 12 bases lying between them. The CDR3 consists of 13 residues. The CDR3 DNA reads TGTGCCAGCATCCTACAGGGTTACACTGAAGCTTTCTTT. Its translation: CASILQGYTEAFF.

With regard to this clone: This CDR3 is also generated by other DNA sequences in the sample. The chain uses TRBV5-4 and TRBJ1-2; D remains ambiguous. Germline assignment: CDR1 SGHNT and CDR2 YYREEE (reference sequence). The CDR3 consists of 13 residues. The V end was cut by 1 base, the J end by 0 bases, with 4 bases between. The CDR3 protein is CASSLTANYGYTF. The CDR3 coding sequence is TGTGCCAGCAGCTTGACAGCTAACTATGGCTACACCTTC.

The rearrangement links TRBV6-1 to TRBJ2-7, with 8 bases that match TRBD2. CDR3 size: 14 residues. Germline-derived CDR1 and CDR2 are MNHNS and SASEGT. With 1 base clipped from V and 7 bases from J, the junction kept 6 bases outside the gene matches. CDR3 protein: CASSEVAGGQEQYF. DNA of the CDR3: TGTGCCAGCAGTGAAGTTGCGGGAGGCCAGGAGCAGTACTTC.

This chain uses TRBV12-3 or TRBV12-4 with TRBJ1-6; D ambiguous. The CDR3 length is 12 residues. V lost 6 bases, J lost 7 bases, and 7 bases lay in between. CDR3 protein: CASRRGNSPLHF. In nucleotides, the CDR3 is TGTGCCAGCAGACGCGGGAATTCACCCCTCCACTTT.

The genes are TRBV29-1 and TRBJ2-6; 8 bases fit TRBD1. With 4 bases clipped from V and 0 bases from J, the junction kept 5 bases outside the gene matches. Germline assignment: CDR1 SQVTM and CDR2 ANQGSEA. The CDR3 runs 16 residues. The CDR3 protein is CSVVGDRYSGANVLTF. CDR3 DNA: TGCAGCGTTGTGGGGGACAGGTACTCTGGGGCCAACGTCCTGACTTTC.

This clone was seen only once. The chain is built from TRBV2 and TRBJ2-7; the match to TRBD2 covers 9 bases. The CDR3 consists of 14 residues. After removal of 5 bases from V and 4 bases from J, the junction contained 6 bases not matched to a gene. Germline lookup yields CDR1 SNHLY and CDR2 FYNNEI. The chain's CDR3 is CASSPAGGTYEQYF. As DNA, the CDR3 is TGTGCCAGCAGTCCAGCGGGGGGAACATACGAGCAGTACTTC.

This clone was found many times. The rearrangement joins TRBV7-9 to TRBJ1-3; 10 positions agree with TRBD1. Germline values: CDR1 SEHNR, CDR2 FQNEAQ (reference sequence). J gave up 2 bases and V 3 bases, and 1 base lay outside the gene matches. The CDR3 runs to 15 residues. CDR3 DNA sequence: TGTGCCAGCAGCTTGGGGACAGGGGCTGGAAACACCATATATTTT. Residues: CASSLGTGAGNTIYF.

The chain employs TRBV14 and TRBJ2-5, with 7 bases lining up with TRBD1. CDR3 length: 15 residues. The J segment lost 6 bases and the V segment lost 0 bases, leaving 7 bases of the junction unmatched. Per the germline V gene, CDR1 is SGHDN and CDR2 is FVKESK. DNA for the CDR3: TGTGCCAGCAGCCAAGAGCACCGACAGGGAAAGACCCAGTACTTC. As protein: CASSQEHRQGKTQYF.

This rearrangement joins TRBV7-2 to TRBJ2-5, with TRBD2 as a possible D gene (5 bases). The V end was cut by 2 bases, the J end by 4 bases, with 11 bases between. The CDR3 covers 14 residues. The germline gives CDR1 SGHTA, CDR2 FQGNSA. CDR3 bases: TGTGCCAGCAGCTTAATGCGGAGGAGAGAGACCCAGTACTTC. It specifies CASSLMRRRETQYF. Using reference TRBV7-2 and TRBJ2-5 for the parts outside the CDR3, the full variable domain is GAGVSQSPSNKVTEKGKDVELRCDPISGHTALYWYRQSLGQGLEFLIYFQGNSAPDKSGLPSDRFSAERTGGSVSTLTIQRTQQEDSAVYLCASSLMRRRETQYFGPGTRLLVL.

The J gene is TRBJ1-1, the V gene TRBV28; a possible D gene is TRBD1 (5 bases). Trimming removed 6 bases from V and 4 bases from J, with 18 bases in between. CDR1 MDHEN and CDR2 SYDVKM come from the germline V gene. This CDR3 region has 15 residues. As DNA, the CDR3 is TGTGCCAGCAGCACCCTGGAGGGGTTGGGCACTGAAGCTTTCTTT. Translated, it gives CASSTLEGLGTEAFF.

This clone was found a few times. Here the CDR3 reads CASSDREDREKLFF. The CDR3, as DNA: TGTGCCAGCAGCGACAGGGAGGACAGGGAAAAACTGTTTTTT. The chain has TRBV9 and TRBJ1-4; 7 bases map to TRBD1. Germline V gives CDR1 SGDLS, CDR2 YYNGEE. The CDR3 has 14 amino acids. The V segment lost 3 bases and the J segment 8 bases; nucleotides outside the gene matches: 7.

The chain joins TRBV9 to TRBJ2-7; possible D gene TRBD2, 7 bases. With 0 bases removed from V and 7 bases from J, the gap between germline ends came to 17 bases. CDR3 length: 15 residues. CDR1 SGDLS and CDR2 YYNGEE come from the germline V gene. CDR3 in amino acids: CASSVVPGEGEEQYF. The CDR3 nucleotides read TGTGCCAGCAGCGTAGTCCCAGGGGAGGGAGAGGAGCAGTACTTC. Combining the CDR3 with reference TRBV9 and TRBJ2-7 gives the whole variable domain DSGVTQTPKHLITATGQRVTLRCSPRSGDLSVYWYQQSLDQGLQFLIQYYNGEERAKGNILERFSAQQFPDLHSELNLSSLELGDSALYFCASSVVPGEGEEQYFGPGTRLTVT.